This T cell receptor (beta chain) is drawn from a study of Ad26.COV2.S vaccination and SARS-CoV-2 variants. Study-level information: The authors gave Ad26.COV2.S intramuscularly, either once or twice 56 days apart.

The assay was immunoSEQ multiplex PCR, and TCRdb's table has in-frame clones only and misses some. This sample has a few hundred thousand clones, with roughly 85% found just once. Germline CDR1 WNHNN, CDR2 SYGVQD (reference sequence). J was trimmed by 2 bases and V by 0 bases; bases with no gene match: 5. The CDR3 totals 17 residues. Stated treatment: some 20 received Ad26.COV2.S at low or high dose, single or two shots; roughly five received placebo; per-sample allocation not given. Collection of samples fell on day 63 after the first vaccine or placebo injection. Cohort 1b enrolled adults aged 18-55 years in Boston.

The chain has TRBV10-1 and TRBJ2-2; 8 nucleotides agree with TRBD2. Here the sequenced sample was peripheral blood, taken in a trial of Ad26.COV2.S vaccine versus placebo. The receptor's source is a person aged 18-60 years who received the Ad26.COV2.S COVID-19 vaccine or a placebo. CDR3 nucleotide sequence: TGCGCCAGCAGTGAGTCTGGAGCGGGAGTAAACACCGGGGAGCTGTTTTTT. This translates into CASSESGAGVNTGELFF.